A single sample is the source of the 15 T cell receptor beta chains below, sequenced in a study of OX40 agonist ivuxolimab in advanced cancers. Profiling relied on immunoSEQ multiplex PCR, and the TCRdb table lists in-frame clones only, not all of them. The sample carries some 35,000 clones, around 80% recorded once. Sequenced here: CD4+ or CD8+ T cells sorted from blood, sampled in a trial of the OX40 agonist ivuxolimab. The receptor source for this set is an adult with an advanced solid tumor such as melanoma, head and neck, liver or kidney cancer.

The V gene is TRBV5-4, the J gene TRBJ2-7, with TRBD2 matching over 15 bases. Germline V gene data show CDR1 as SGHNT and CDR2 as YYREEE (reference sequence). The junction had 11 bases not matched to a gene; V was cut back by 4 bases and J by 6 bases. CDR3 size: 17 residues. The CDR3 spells CASSPTGTSGRHLEQYF. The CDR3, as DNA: TGTGCCAGCAGCCCGACCGGGACTAGCGGGAGGCATCTCGAGCAGTACTTC.

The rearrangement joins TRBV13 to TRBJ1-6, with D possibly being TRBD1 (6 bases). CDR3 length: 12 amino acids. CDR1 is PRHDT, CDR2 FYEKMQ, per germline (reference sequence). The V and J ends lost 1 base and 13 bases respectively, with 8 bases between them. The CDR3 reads CASSLAQGPLHF. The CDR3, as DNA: TGTGCCAGCAGCTTAGCACAGGGCCCCCTCCACTTT. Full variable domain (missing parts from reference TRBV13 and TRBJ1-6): AAGVIQSPRHLIKEKRETATLKCYPIPRHDTVYWYQQGPGQDPQFLISFYEKMQSDKGSIPDRFSAQQFSDYHSELNMSSLELGDSALYFCASSLAQGPLHFGNGTRLTVT.

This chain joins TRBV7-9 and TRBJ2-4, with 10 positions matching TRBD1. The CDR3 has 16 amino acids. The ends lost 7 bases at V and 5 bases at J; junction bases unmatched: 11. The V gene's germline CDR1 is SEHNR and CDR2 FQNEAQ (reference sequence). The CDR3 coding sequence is TGTGCCAGCACCCGTTGGGTAGGGACAGGGGAAAACATTCAGTACTTC. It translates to CASTRWVGTGENIQYF.

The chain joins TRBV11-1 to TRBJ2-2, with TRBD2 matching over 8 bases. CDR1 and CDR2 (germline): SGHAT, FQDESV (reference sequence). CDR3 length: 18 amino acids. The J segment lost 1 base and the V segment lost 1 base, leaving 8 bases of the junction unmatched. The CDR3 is CASSLGGGFTKNTGELFF. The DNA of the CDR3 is TGTGCCAGCAGCTTAGGCGGGGGGTTTACCAAGAACACCGGGGAGCTGTTTTTT.

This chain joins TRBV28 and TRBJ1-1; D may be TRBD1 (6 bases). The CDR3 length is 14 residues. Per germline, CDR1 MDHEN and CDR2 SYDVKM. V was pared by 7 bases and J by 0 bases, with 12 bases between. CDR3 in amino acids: CASTLGGMNTEAFF. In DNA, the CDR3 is TGTGCCAGCACCCTAGGGGGGATGAACACTGAAGCTTTCTTT. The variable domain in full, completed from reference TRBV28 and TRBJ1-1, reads DVKVTQSSRYLVKRTGEKVFLECVQDMDHENMFWYRQDPGLGLRLIYFSYDVKMKEKGDIPEGYSVSREKKERFSLILESASTNQTSMYLCASTLGGMNTEAFFGQGTRLTVV.

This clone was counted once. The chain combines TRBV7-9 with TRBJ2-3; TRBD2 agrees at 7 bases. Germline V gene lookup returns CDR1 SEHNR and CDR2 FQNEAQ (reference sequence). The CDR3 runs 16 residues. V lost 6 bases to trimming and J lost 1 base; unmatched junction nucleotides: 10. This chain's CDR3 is CASSPRREKGTDTQYF. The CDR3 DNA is TGTGCCAGCAGTCCTCGGCGGGAGAAAGGCACAGATACGCAGTATTTT. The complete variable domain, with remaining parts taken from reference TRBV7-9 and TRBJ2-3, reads DTGVSQNPRHKITKRGQNVTFRCDPISEHNRLYWYRQTLGQGPEFLTYFQNEAQLEKSRLLSDRFSAERPKGSFSTLEIQRTEQGDSAMYLCASSPRREKGTDTQYFGPGTRLTVL.

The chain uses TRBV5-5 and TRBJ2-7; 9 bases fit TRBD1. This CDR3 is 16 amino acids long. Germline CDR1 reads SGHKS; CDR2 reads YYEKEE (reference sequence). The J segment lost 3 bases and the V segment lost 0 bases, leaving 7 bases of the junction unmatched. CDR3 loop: CASSLGGQGRSYEQYF. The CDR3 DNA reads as TGTGCCAGCAGCTTGGGGGGACAGGGCCGGAGCTACGAGCAGTACTTC.

The CDR3 nucleotides are TGTGCCAGCAGTTTGGTATTAGCGGGAGGTTACACCTACGAGCAGTACTTC. It is translated as CASSLVLAGGYTYEQYF. The V gene is TRBV28, the J gene TRBJ2-7; TRBD2 agrees at 10 bases. Germline V gene lookup returns CDR1 MDHEN and CDR2 SYDVKM. After removal of 3 bases from V and 2 bases from J, the junction contained 10 bases not matched to a gene. This CDR3 comprises 17 residues.

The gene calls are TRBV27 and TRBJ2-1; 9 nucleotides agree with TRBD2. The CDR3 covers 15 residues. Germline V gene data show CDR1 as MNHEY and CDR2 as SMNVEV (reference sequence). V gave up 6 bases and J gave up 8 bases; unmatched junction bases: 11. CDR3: CASRLAGQTPYEQFF. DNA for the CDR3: TGTGCCAGCAGGCTAGCGGGACAAACCCCCTATGAGCAGTTCTTC.

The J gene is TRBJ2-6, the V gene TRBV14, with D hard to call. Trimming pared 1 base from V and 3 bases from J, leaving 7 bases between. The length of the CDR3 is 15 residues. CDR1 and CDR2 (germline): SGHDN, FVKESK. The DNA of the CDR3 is TGTGCCAGCAGCCAAGGTCCTGGTGGGGCCAACGTCCTGACTTTC. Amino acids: CASSQGPGGANVLTF.

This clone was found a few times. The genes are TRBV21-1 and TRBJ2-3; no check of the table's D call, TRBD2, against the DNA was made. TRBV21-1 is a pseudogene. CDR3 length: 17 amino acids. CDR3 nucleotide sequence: TGTGCCAGCAGCAAGGCCGTTGCGGGAGGTCAGGGAGATACGCAGTATTTT. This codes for CASSKAVAGGQGDTQYF.

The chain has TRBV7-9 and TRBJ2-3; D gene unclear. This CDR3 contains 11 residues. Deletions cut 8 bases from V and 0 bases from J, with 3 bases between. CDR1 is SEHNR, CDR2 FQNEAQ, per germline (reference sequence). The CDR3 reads CASDSTDTQYF. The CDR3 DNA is TGTGCCAGCGATAGCACAGATACGCAGTATTTT.

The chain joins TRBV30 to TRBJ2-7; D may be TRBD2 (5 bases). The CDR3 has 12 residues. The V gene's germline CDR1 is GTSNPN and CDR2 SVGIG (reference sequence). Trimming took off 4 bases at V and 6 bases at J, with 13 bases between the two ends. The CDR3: CAWKVRGGEQYF. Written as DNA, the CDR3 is TGTGCCTGGAAAGTACGGGGTGGCGAGCAGTACTTC. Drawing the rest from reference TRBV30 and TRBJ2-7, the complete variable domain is SQTIHQWPATLVQPVGSPLSLECTVEGTSNPNLYWYRQAAGRGLQLLFYSVGIGQISSEVPQNLSASRPQDRQFILSSKKLLLSDSGFYLCAWKVRGGEQYFGPGTRLTVT.

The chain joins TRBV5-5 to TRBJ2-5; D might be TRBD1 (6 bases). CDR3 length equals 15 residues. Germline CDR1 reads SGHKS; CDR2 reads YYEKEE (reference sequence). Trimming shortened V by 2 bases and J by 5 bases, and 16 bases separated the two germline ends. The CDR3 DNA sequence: TGTGCCAGCAGCTTAGGCAGGGGCGTGCGGGAGACCCAGTACTTC. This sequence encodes CASSLGRGVRETQYF.

The CDR3 loop reads CASSVLLDEQFF. The CDR3 nucleotides are TGTGCCAGCAGCGTACTGTTGGATGAGCAGTTCTTC. This chain links TRBV7-9 with TRBJ2-1, with D uncertain. CDR3 length equals 12 residues. V was pared by 5 bases and J by 8 bases, with 10 bases between. Germline V lookup: CDR1 SEHNR, CDR2 FQNEAQ (reference sequence).